This T cell receptor (beta chain) was sequenced for a study of blood T cell repertoires in COVID-19. Study at large: From the United States, Italy and Spain came samples of acute and convalescent COVID-19. T cells, B-cell-depleted T cells, or PBMCs provided the cDNA or gDNA that served as material.

Original methodology: Amplification of reference gene primers provided the estimated nucleated cell counts. Some clones are missing from TCRdb's copy, which holds only in-frame ones; the method was immunoSEQ multiplex PCR. The DNA gave D and trimming, while V, J and clone size come from that table. The data show around 320,000 clones, roughly 91% seen once. Study members were between roughly 18 and 90 years old and lived in approximately 25 US regions. V gave up 1 base and J gave up 7 bases; unmatched junction bases: 8. Germline V gives CDR1 SEHNR, CDR2 FQNEAQ (reference sequence). The CDR3 contains 16 residues.

Source material: PBMCs or T cells enriched from blood (not recorded which). This sequence joins TRBV7-9 and TRBJ2-4; the match to TRBD1 covers 9 bases. This TCR was sampled from a woman between 50 and 59 years old who had been exposed to COVID-19. DNA of the CDR3: TGTGCCAGCAGCTTAGTCCCAGGGACAGGGACCAACATTCAGTACTTC. Translating it yields CASSLVPGTGTNIQYF.